The entry below gives a single T cell receptor beta chain sequence along with its context. In terms of age and location, participants ranged from roughly 18 to 89 years and lived in about two dozen US areas. Grouping used clinical history reported by participants in a survey and questionnaire. This sample stems from a study of blood T cell repertoires in COVID-19. Study-level information: Samples representing acute and convalescent COVID-19 were sourced from the United States, Italy and Spain.

The authors' processing: How many nucleated cells were present was estimated from reference gene primer amplification. The assay was immunoSEQ multiplex PCR, and TCRdb's table has in-frame clones only and misses some. The V and J calls and the clone size are those of that table, but D and trimming were determined from the DNA. The table shows roughly 190,000 clones, with around 82% occurring only once. The sequenced sample was PBMCs or T cells enriched from blood (not recorded which). The source of this sequence is a woman aged 60 to 75 with acute COVID-19.

The CDR3 sequence: CASSLGDYGYTF. The CDR3 coding sequence is TGTGCCAGCAGTTTGGGCGACTATGGCTACACCTTC. This chain uses TRBV28 with TRBJ1-2; D unresolved. With 3 bases removed from V and 3 bases from J, the gap between germline ends came to 5 bases. Germline V CDR1 and CDR2: MDHEN, SYDVKM. CDR3 length: 12 residues.